This paragraph covers one T cell receptor (beta chain) sequence. This entry comes from a study of monozygotic twins with inflammatory bowel disease. TCRdb re-called the 5' RACE reads and gives one entry per CDR3 protein, without DNA. Its clone listing holds about 150,000 distinct CDR3 sequences. This CDR3 has 19 amino acids. Sequenced input: blood. The chain couples TRBV12-3 or TRBV12-4 to TRBJ2-1; the TCRdb call, TRBD2, lacks DNA for checking. The TCR comes from a human donor with ulcerative colitis or Crohn's disease, or a healthy co-twin of an affected twin (not recorded which). The CDR3 sequence: CASSQGTSGTFRSYNEQFF.